This T cell receptor (beta chain) was captured in a study of blood T cells in healthy people across ages. Overall study findings and caveats: Naive CD4+ cell counts and diversity both ran higher in long-lived than in aged donors.

This clonotype has a handful of counts. Its target is not known. Together with a sample-barcoded 5' primer, a J-beta primer mix was included in a second PCR lasting roughly 6 to 12 cycles. TCRdb reanalysed the 5' RACE reads using MiXCR and keeps one entry per CDR3 protein. The sample holds some 1,500,000 distinct CDR3 sequences, approximately 43% seen once. Peripheral blood samples of around 11 milliliters were drawn from each donor. Isolating PBMCs gave at least 6.5 million of these cells per sample. Germline CDR1 reads KGHDR; CDR2 reads SFDVKD. The length of the CDR3 is 16 residues. The V and J ends lost 2 bases and 4 bases, in that order; junction bases with no gene match: 6.

The chain employs TRBV24-1 and TRBJ2-2, with TRBD2 identical over 7 bases. The clonotype was recovered from a woman between 18 and 29 years old in good health. Sequences were obtained from blood. The CDR3 DNA sequence: TGTGCCACCAGTGATTATGCGGGGGTTAGCACCGGGGAGCTGTTTTTT. It translates to CATSDYAGVSTGELFF.